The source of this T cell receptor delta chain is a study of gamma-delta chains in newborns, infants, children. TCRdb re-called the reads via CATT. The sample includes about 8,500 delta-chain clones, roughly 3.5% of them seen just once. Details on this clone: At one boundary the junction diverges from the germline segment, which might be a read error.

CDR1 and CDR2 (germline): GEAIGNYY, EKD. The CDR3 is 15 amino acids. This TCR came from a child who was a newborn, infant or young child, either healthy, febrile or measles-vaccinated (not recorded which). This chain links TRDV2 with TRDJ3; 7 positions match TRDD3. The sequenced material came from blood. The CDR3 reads CACDVLGSSARQTFF. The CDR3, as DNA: TGTGCCTGTGACGTACTGGGGTCTTCGGCCCGACAGACGTTTTTC.